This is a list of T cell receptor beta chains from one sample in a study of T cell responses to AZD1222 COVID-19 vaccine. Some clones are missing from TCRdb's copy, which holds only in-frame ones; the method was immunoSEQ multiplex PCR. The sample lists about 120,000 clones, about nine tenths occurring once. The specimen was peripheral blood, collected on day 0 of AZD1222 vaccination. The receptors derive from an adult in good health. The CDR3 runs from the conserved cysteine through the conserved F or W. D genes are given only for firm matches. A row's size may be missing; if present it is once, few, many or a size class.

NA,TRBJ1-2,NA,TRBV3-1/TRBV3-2,TGTGCCAGCTCGAGGGCCGCCGGTCAGGGCTACACCTTC,CASSRAAGQGYTF
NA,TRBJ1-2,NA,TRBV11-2,TGTGCCAGCAGCTTAGACAGGATTTCTAACTATGGCTACACCTTC,CASSLDRISNYGYTF
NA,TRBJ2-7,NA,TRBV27,TGTGCCAGCAGGATGAAGAGCTCCTACGAGCAGTACTTC,CASRMKSSYEQYF
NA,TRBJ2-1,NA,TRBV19,TGTGCCAGTAGTATAGATGATGGGCCATACAATGAGCAGTTCTTC,CASSIDDGPYNEQFF
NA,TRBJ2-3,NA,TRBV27,TGTGCCAGCAGCCCTCCCGGGGATACGCAGTATTTT,CASSPPGDTQYF
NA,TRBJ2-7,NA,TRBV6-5,TGTGCCAGCAGGAATGACTACGAGCAGTACTTC,CASRNDYEQYF
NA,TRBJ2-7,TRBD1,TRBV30,TGTGCCTGGAGTGTCCTTGGGACAGGGGCCAGCGAGCAGTACTTC,CAWSVLGTGASEQYF
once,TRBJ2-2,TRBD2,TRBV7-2,TGTGCCAGCACCGGGACCAAGGGAGGGGTTGGGGAGCTGTTTTTT,CASTGTKGGVGELFF
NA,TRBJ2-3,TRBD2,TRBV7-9,TGTGCCAGCAGCCCTAGCGGGAGGGCCAAGGAACCCACAGATACGCAGTATTTT,CASSPSGRAKEPTDTQYF
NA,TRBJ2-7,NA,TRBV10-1,TGCGCCAGCAGTGAGTCTTTGCACGAGCAGTACTTC,CASSESLHEQYF
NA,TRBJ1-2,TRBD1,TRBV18,TGTGCCAGCTCACCTTACGGGACAGGGAACCGCCTGGATGGCTACACCTTC,CASSPYGTGNRLDGYTF
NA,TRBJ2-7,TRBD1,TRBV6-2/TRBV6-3,TGTGCCAGCAGCCCCGGACAGGGTGGGTACGAGCAGTACTTC,CASSPGQGGYEQYF
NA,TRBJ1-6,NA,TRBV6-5,TGTGCCAGCAGTTACTTTGGGGACTCACCCCTCCACTTT,CASSYFGDSPLHF
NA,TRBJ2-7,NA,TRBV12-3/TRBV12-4,TGTGCCAGCAAAGGGGGGGGTTCCTACGAGCAGTACTTC,CASKGGGSYEQYF
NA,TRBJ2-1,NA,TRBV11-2,TGTGCCAGCAGCTTACGAGAGCAGTTCTTC,CASSLREQFF
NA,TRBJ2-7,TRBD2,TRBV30,TGTGCCTGGAGTGTAGTGAGCGGGGGATACGAGCAGTACTTC,CAWSVVSGGYEQYF
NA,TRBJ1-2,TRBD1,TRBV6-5,TGTGCCAGCAGCTCTCCCGGGACAGTAAACTATGGCTACACCTTC,CASSSPGTVNYGYTF
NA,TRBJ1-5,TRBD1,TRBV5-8,TGTGCCAGCAGCTTGACAGGGGGTAGCAATCAGCCCCAGCATTTT,CASSLTGGSNQPQHF
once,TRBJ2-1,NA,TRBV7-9,TGTGCCAGCATCCAACTAGGTCCTGAGCAGTTCTTC,CASIQLGPEQFF
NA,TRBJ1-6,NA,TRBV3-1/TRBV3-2,TGTGCCAGCAGCGAGGACCGGGGGTCACCCCTCCACTTT,CASSEDRGSPLHF
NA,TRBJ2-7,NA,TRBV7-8,TGTGCCAGCAGTCCGGGGCCTCTCTACGAGCAGTACTTC,CASSPGPLYEQYF
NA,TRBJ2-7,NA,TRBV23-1,TGCGCCAGCAGGTTAGGGACACCCCATCGGGAGCAGTACTTC,CASRLGTPHREQYF
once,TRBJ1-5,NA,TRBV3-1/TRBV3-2,TGTGCCAGCAGCCAGGGAGGGGCGAGCAATCAGCCCCAGCATTTT,CASSQGGASNQPQHF
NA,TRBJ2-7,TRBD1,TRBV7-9,TGTGCCAGCAGCCAACCCCGGACAGGGGGCGCGTACGAGCAGTACTTC,CASSQPRTGGAYEQYF